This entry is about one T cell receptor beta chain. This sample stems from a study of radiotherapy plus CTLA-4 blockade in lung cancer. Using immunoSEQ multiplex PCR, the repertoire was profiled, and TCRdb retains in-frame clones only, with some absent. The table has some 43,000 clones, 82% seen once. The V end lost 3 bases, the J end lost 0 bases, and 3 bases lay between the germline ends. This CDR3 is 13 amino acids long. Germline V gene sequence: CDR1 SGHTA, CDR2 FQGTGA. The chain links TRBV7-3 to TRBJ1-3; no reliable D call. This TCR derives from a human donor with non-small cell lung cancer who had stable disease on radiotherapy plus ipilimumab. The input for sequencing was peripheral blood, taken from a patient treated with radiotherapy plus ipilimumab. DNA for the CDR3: TGTGCCAGCAGCTTGAGCTCTGGAAACACCATATATTTT. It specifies CASSLSSGNTIYF.